This T cell receptor beta chain was profiled in a study of CD8 T cells in Susac syndrome. cDNA came from roughly 0.5 to 1 ug RNA primed by random hexamers. TCRdb analysed the immunoSEQ multiplex PCR reads with MiXCR anew, one entry per CDR3 protein. The table records approximately 150,000 distinct CDR3 sequences, 90% to 95% of them present only once. In blood CD8+ and CD4+ T cells, TCR beta underwent sequencing. Negative isolation was applied to CD8+ and CD4+ T cells, and FACS enrichment was applied to TEMRA cells. The specimen sequenced was CD4+ T cells from PBMCs. This sequence originates from a human donor in good health.

CDR3 in amino acids: CASSGDIFTDTQYF. The CDR3 DNA reads as TGTGCCAGCAGCGGGGACATCTTCACAGATACGCAGTATTTT. The chain has TRBV5-4 and TRBJ2-3, with TRBD1 as a possible D gene (6 bases). Trimming took 4 bases from V and 2 from J, leaving 11 bases between them. Germline CDR1 is SGHNT and CDR2 is YYREEE (reference sequence). CDR3 length: 14 residues.